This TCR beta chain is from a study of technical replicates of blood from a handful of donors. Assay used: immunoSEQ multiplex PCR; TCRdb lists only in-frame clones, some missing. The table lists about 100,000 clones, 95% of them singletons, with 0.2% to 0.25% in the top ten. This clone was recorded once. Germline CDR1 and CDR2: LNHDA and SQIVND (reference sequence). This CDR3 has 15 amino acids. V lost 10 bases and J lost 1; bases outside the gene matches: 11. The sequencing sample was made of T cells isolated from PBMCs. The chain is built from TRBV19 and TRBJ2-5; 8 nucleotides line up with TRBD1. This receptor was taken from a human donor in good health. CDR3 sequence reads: CATTVAGGFQETQYF. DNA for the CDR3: TGTGCCACTACCGTGGCAGGGGGCTTCCAAGAGACCCAGTACTTC.